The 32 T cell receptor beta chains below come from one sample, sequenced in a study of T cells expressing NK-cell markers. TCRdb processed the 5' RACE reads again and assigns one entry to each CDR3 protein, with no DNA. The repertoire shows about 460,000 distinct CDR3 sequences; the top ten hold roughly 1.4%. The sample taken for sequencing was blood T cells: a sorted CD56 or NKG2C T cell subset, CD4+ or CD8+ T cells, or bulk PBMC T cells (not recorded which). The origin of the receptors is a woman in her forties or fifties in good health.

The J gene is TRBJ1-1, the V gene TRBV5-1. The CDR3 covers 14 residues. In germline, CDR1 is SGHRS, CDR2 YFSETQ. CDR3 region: CASSLDIMNTEAFF.

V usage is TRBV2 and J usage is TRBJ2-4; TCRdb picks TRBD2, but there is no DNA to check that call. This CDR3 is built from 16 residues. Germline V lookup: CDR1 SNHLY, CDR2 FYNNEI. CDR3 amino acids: CASGIGSSKAKNIQYF.

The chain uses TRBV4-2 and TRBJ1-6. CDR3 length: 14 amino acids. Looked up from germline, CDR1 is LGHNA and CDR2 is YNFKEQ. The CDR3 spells CASSQGQIGSPLHF.

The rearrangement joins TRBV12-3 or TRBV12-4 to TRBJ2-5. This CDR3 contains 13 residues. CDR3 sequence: CASSLSRSETQYF.

CDR3 region: CASREDSQGTEAFF. V usage is TRBV5-1 and J usage is TRBJ1-1; TCRdb selects TRBD1, and the lack of DNA leaves this call unchecked. Germline V CDR1 and CDR2: SGHRS, YFSETQ. There are 14 residues in the CDR3. The full variable domain, with the rest looked up from reference TRBV5-1 and TRBJ1-1, is KAGVTQTPRYLIKTRGQQVTLSCSPISGHRSVSWYQQTPGQGLQFLFEYFSETQRNKGNFPGRFSGRQFSNSRSEMNVSTLELGDSALYLCASREDSQGTEAFFGQGTRLTVV.

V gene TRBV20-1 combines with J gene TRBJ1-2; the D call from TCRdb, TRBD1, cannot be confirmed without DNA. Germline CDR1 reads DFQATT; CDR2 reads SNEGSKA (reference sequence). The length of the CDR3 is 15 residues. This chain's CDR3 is CSARDSDRGGYGYTF.

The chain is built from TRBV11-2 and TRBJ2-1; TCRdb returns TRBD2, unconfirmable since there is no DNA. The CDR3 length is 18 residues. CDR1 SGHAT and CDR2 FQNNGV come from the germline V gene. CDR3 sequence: CASSFPTSLAAAYNEQFF.

The CDR3: CAGSGAVETQYF. V gene TRBV2 combines with J gene TRBJ2-5; the TCRdb D gene call, TRBD1, has no DNA to confirm it. Germline CDR1 is SNHLY and CDR2 is FYNNEI. This CDR3 has 12 amino acids.

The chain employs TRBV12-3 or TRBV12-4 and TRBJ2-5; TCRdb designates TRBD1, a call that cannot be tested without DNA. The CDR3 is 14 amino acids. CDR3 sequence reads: CASSLAQGAKTQYF.

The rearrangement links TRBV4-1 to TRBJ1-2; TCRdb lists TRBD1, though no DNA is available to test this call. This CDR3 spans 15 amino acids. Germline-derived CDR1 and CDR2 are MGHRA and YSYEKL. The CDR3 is CASSQRQEHDYGYTF.

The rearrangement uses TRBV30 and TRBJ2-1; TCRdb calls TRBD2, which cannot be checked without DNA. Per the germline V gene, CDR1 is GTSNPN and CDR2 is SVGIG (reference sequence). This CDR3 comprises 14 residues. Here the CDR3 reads CASVRVQAGNEQFF.

CDR3 in amino acids: CSGEGREREGPYNEQFF. V gene TRBV29-1 combines with J gene TRBJ2-1; TCRdb calls TRBD2, which cannot be checked without DNA. The germline V gene encodes CDR1 SQVTM and CDR2 ANQGSEA. This CDR3 spans 17 amino acids.

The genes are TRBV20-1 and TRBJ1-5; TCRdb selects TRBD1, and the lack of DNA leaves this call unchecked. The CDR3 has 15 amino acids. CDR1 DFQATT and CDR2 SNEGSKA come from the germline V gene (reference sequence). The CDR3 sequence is CSASPRQGVNQPQHF.

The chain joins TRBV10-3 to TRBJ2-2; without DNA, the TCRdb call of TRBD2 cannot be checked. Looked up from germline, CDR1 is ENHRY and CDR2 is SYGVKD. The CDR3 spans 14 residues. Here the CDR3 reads CATSASGNTGELFF.

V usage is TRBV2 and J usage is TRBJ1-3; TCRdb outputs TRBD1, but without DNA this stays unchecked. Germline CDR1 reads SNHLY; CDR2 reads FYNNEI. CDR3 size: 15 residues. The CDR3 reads CASSGQGAFGNTIYF.

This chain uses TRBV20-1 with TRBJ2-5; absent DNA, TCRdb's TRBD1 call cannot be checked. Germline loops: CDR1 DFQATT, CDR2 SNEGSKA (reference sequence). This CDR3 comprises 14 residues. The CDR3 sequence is CSAHHRGQEETQYF.

The CDR3 is CASSLGDTYPQYF. The V call is TRBV12-3 or TRBV12-4, the J call TRBJ2-7; TCRdb names TRBD1, which stays unverified in the absence of DNA. The CDR3 totals 13 residues.

This CDR3 reads CSAVTSSTDTQYF. The chain couples TRBV20-1 to TRBJ2-3. Germline V gene sequence: CDR1 DFQATT, CDR2 SNEGSKA (reference sequence). The CDR3 loop spans 13 amino acids.

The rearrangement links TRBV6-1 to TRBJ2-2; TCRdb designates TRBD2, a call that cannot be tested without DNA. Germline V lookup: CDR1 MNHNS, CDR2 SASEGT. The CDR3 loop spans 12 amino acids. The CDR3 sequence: CASGSNGGELFF.

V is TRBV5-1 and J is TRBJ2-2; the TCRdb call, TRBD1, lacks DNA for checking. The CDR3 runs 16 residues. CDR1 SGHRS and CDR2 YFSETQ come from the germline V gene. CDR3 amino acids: CASSLVGGRDTGELFF.

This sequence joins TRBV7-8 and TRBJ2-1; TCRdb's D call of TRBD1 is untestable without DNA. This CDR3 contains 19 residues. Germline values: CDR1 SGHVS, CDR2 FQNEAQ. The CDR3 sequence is CASSLEQGVAVPSYNEQFF.

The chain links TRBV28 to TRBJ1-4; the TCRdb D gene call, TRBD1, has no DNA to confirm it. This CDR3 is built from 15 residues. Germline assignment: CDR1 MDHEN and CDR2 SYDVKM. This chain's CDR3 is CASSSRQIGNEKLFF. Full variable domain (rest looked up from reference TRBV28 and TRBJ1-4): DVKVTQSSRYLVKRTGEKVFLECVQDMDHENMFWYRQDPGLGLRLIYFSYDVKMKEKGDIPEGYSVSREKKERFSLILESASTNQTSMYLCASSSRQIGNEKLFFGSGTQLSVL.

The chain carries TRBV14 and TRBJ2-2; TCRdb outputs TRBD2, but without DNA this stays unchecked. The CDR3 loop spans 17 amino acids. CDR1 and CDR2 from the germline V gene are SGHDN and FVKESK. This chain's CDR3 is CASKVQREGPPCGELFF.

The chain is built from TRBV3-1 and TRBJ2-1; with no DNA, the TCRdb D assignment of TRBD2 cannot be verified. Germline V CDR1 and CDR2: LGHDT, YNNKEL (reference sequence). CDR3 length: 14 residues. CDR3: CASSHEGLYNEQFF.

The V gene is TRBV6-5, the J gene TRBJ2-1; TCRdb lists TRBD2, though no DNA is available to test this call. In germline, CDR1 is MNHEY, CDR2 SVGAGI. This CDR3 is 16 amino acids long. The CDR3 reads CASSYVGTSGLNEQFF.

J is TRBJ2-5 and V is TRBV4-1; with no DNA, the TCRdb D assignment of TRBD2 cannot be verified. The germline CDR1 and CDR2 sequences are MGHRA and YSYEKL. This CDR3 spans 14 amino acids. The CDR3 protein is CASSYGTSEETQYF.

CDR3 residues: CASSVGEGSYIQYF. V and J are TRBV9 and TRBJ2-4; TCRdb's D call, TRBD1, is unchecked because there is no DNA. This CDR3 has 14 amino acids. CDR1 and CDR2 (germline): SGDLS, YYNGEE.

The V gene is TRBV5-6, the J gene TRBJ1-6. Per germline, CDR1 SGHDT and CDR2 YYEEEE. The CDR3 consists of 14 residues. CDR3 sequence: CASSLKQNNSPLHF.

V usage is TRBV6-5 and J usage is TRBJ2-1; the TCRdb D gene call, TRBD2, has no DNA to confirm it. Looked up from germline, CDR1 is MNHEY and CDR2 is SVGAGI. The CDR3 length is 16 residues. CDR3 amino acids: CASRTSGRELYNEQFF.

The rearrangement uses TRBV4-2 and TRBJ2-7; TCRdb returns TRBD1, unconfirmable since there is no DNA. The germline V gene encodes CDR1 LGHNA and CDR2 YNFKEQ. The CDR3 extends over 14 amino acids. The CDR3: CASSQALGPYEQYF.

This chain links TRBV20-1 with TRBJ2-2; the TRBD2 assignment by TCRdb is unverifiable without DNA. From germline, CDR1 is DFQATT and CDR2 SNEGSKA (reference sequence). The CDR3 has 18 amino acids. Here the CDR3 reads CSARGEGSGRAFTGELFF.

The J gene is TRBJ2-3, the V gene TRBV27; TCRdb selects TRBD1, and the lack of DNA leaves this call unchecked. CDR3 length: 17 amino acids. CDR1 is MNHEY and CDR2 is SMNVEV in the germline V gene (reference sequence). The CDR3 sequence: CASSSHLQGAYTDTQYF.